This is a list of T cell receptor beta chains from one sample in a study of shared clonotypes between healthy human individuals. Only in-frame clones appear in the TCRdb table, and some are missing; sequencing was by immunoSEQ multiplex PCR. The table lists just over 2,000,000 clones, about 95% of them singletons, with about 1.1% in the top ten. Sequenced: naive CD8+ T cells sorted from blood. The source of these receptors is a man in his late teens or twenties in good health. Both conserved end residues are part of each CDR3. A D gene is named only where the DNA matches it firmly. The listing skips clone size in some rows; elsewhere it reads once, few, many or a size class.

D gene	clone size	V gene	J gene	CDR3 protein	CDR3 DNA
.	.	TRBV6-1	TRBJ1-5	CASSPWGREYQPQHF	TGTGCCAGCAGTCCATGGGGCCGGGAGTATCAGCCCCAGCATTTT
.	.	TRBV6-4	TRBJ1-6	CASSDNPGWSSPLHF	TGTGCCAGCAGTGACAATCCGGGTTGGAGTTCACCCCTCCACTTT
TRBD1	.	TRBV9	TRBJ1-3	CASSLGQGITGNTIYF	TGTGCCAGCAGCCTCGGACAGGGGATTACTGGAAACACCATATATTTT
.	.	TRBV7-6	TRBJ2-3	CASSLGPRGLWTDTQYF	TGTGCCAGCAGCTTAGGCCCCCGGGGGCTGTGGACAGATACGCAGTATTTT
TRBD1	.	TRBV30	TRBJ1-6	CAWRREGASYNSPLHF	TGTGCCTGGAGGAGGGAGGGGGCCTCCTATAATTCACCCCTCCACTTT
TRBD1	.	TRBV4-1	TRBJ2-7	CASSRGQGYEQYF	TGCGCCAGCAGTCGAGGACAGGGCTACGAGCAGTACTTC
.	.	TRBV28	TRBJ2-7	CASTKYYEQYF	TGTGCCAGCACCAAATACTACGAGCAGTACTTC
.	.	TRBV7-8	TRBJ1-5	CASSLLNQPQHF	TGTGCCAGCAGCTTACTGAATCAGCCCCAGCATTTT
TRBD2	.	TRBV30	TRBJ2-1	CAWTSGRIGEQFF	TGTGCCTGGACTAGCGGGAGGATTGGTGAGCAGTTCTTC
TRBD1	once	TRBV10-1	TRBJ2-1	CASSEQGAGNEQFF	TGCGCCAGCAGTGAGCAGGGGGCAGGTAATGAGCAGTTCTTC
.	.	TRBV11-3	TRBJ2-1	CASSYENYNEQFF	TGTGCCAGCAGCTATGAGAACTACAATGAGCAGTTCTTC
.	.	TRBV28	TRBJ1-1	CARQGGEAFF	TGTGCCAGACAGGGCGGTGAAGCTTTCTTT
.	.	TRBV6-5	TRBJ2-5	CASSDLGSLETQYF	TGTGCCAGCAGTGACCTCGGGAGTTTGGAGACCCAGTACTTC
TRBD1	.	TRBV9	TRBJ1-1	CASSVGAGTGRSTEAFF	TGTGCCAGCAGCGTAGGGGCCGGGACAGGGAGGAGCACTGAAGCTTTCTTT